This T cell receptor beta chain was sequenced for a study of memory CD8 T cells in hepatitis C reinfection. Documented time point: pre-reinfection, 55 to 20 weeks before reinfection detection. TCR sequencing was done directly ex vivo on sorted cells, without expansion in vitro. The assay was immunoSEQ multiplex PCR, and TCRdb's table has in-frame clones only and misses some. In the table there are more than 45,000 clones, roughly 86% of which are singletons. The TCR sequence derives from a man aged 18-30 years with hepatitis C virus infection. Material: naive CD8+ T cells sorted from blood.

CDR3 DNA sequence: TGTGCCAGCCCCGTAGGAGACTCCGGCACAGATACGCAGTATTTT. This codes for CASPVGDSGTDTQYF. This rearrangement joins TRBV7-9 to TRBJ2-3; D ambiguous. Trimming removed 8 bases at V and 1 base at J, with 16 bases between. The germline V gene encodes CDR1 SEHNR and CDR2 FQNEAQ (reference sequence). The CDR3 is made up of 15 amino acids.